The 7 T cell receptor beta chains below come from one sample, sequenced in a study of identical twins. TCRdb re-called the 5' RACE reads through MiXCR, storing one row per CDR3 protein. Among around 680,000 distinct CDR3 sequences listed, 8.6% were seen once. These data were also filed under a second study, of yellow fever vaccine responses in identical twins.

The sample was PBMCs. Receptor source: a woman aged 18-29 years in good health.

The sample holds a few counts of this clonotype. This chain connects TRBV7-9 to TRBJ2-2; possible D gene TRBD1, 7 bases. This CDR3 has 13 residues. V lost 5 bases, J lost 9 bases, and 13 bases lay in between. Germline V CDR1 and CDR2: SEHNR, FQNEAQ (reference sequence). Written as DNA, the CDR3 is TGTGCCAGCAGCCCAGGGGGGAGCTGGGAGCTGTTTTTT. Translation: CASSPGGSWELFF. The variable domain in full, with the rest retrieved from reference TRBV7-9 and TRBJ2-2, is DTGVSQNPRHKITKRGQNVTFRCDPISEHNRLYWYRQTLGQGPEFLTYFQNEAQLEKSRLLSDRFSAERPKGSFSTLEIQRTEQGDSAMYLCASSPGGSWELFFGEGSRLTVL.

This clonotype has more than one count but fewer than ten. The rearrangement uses TRBV11-2 and TRBJ2-7; 7 bases are a match to TRBD2. Germline V lookup: CDR1 SGHAT, CDR2 FQNNGV. Trimming took 3 bases from V and 3 from J; bases not matched to a gene: 5. The CDR3 is 14 amino acids. Written as DNA, the CDR3 is TGTGCCAGCAGCTTCGGGGGGACTCTCTACGAGCAGTACTTC. This gives the protein CASSFGGTLYEQYF. The entire variable domain, with the rest obtained from reference TRBV11-2 and TRBJ2-7, is as follows: EAGVAQSPRYKIIEKRQSVAFWCNPISGHATLYWYQQILGQGPKLLIQFQNNGVVDDSQLPKDRFSAERLKGVDSTLKIQPAKLEDSAVYLCASSFGGTLYEQYFGPGTRLTVT.

This chain links TRBV4-3 with TRBJ2-7, with D perhaps TRBD1 or TRBD2 (6 bases each). Trimming took 0 bases from V and 3 from J, leaving 15 bases between them. Looked up from germline, CDR1 is LGHNA and CDR2 is YSLEER. CDR3 length: 16 residues. As DNA, the CDR3 is TGCGCCAGCAGCCAAGATGAGGGGGGCAGGGGCTACGAGCAGTACTTC. Its translation is CASSQDEGGRGYEQYF.

This clonotype was recorded a few times. The chain carries TRBV3-1 and TRBJ2-7; 8 nucleotides match TRBD1. The V segment lost 8 bases and the J segment 5 bases; nucleotides outside the gene matches: 11. Germline values: CDR1 LGHDT, CDR2 YNNKEL (reference sequence). The CDR3 sequence is 14 residues long. The chain's CDR3 is CASQSSGQDNEQYF. CDR3 bases: TGTGCCAGCCAAAGCTCGGGACAGGACAACGAGCAGTACTTC.

The rearrangement joins TRBV4-1 to TRBJ2-3; 14 nucleotides match TRBD2. The CDR3 spans 21 residues. The J segment lost 2 bases and the V segment lost 4 bases, leaving 17 bases of the junction unmatched. Germline lookup yields CDR1 MGHRA and CDR2 YSYEKL. The CDR3 sequence is CASSLISGTSGRLRFTDTQYF. The CDR3 DNA follows: TGCGCCAGCAGCCTCATCTCCGGGACTAGCGGGAGATTAAGGTTCACAGATACGCAGTATTTT.

This chain connects TRBV10-3 to TRBJ1-2; D ambiguous. This CDR3 has 14 amino acids. With 3 bases removed from V and 6 bases from J, the gap between germline ends came to 14 bases. Looked up from germline, CDR1 is ENHRY and CDR2 is SYGVKD. The CDR3 sequence: CAISEGRPSNGYTF. The CDR3 DNA reads TGTGCCATCAGTGAAGGCCGACCAAGTAATGGCTACACCTTC.

Many counts were recorded for this clonotype. The rearrangement uses TRBV7-2 and TRBJ2-5; D is unresolved. The CDR3 loop spans 11 amino acids. CDR1 is SGHTA and CDR2 is FQGNSA in the germline V gene. Trimming shortened V by 6 bases and J by 2 bases, and 4 bases separated the two germline ends. The CDR3 region is CASRIQETQYF. Here the CDR3 DNA reads TGTGCCAGCAGAATACAAGAGACCCAGTACTTC.